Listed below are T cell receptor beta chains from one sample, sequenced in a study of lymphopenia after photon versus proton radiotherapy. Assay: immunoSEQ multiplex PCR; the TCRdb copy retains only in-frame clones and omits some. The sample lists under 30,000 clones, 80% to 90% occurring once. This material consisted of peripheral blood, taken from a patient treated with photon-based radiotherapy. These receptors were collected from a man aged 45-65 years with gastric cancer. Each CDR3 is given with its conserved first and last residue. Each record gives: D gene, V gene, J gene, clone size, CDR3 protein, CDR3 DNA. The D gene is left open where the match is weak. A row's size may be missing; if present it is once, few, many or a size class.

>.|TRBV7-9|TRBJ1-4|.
CASSFMGGNEKLFF
TGTGCCAGCAGCTTCATGGGGGGTAATGAAAAACTGTTTTTT
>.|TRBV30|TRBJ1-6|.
CAWGRGPLHF
TGTGCCTGGGGCAGGGGACCCCTCCACTTT
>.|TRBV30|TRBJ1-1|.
CAWSVTRNMNTEAFF
TGTGCCTGGAGTGTGACCCGAAACATGAACACTGAAGCTTTCTTT
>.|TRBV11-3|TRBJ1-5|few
CASSPERLSNQPQHF
TGTGCCAGCAGCCCAGAGAGGTTAAGCAATCAGCCCCAGCATTTT
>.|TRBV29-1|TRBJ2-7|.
CSVATGTYEQYF
TGCAGCGTCGCTACAGGGACCTACGAGCAGTACTTC
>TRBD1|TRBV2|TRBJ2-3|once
CASSPGTGYVTQYF
TGTGCCAGCAGTCCCGGGACAGGGTATGTTACGCAGTATTTT
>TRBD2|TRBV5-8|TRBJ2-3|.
CASSRGPSGGGNTQYF
TGTGCCAGCAGTCGAGGCCCTAGCGGGGGGGGGAATACGCAGTATTTT
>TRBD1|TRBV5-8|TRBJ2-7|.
CASSLSGQGAYEQYF
TGTGCCAGCAGCTTATCGGGACAGGGGGCCTACGAGCAGTACTTC
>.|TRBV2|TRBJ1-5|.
CASRAAFSNQPQHF
TGTGCCAGCAGGGCAGCTTTTAGCAATCAGCCCCAGCATTTT
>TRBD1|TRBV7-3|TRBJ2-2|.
CASSFRTGVNTGELFF
TGTGCCAGCAGCTTCAGGACAGGCGTGAACACCGGGGAGCTGTTTTTT
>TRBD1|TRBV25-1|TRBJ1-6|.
CASSESRGLSGNSPLHF
TGTGCCAGCAGTGAGTCCAGGGGGCTAAGTGGTAATTCACCCCTCCACTTT
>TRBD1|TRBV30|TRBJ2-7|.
CARGGRSSYEQYF
TGTGCCCGAGGGGGCAGGAGCTCCTACGAGCAGTACTTC
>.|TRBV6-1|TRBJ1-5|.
CASSVPGGNQPQHF
TGTGCCAGCAGTGTTCCGGGGGGCAATCAGCCCCAGCATTTT
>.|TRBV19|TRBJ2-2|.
CASSIGTEYTGELFF
TGTGCCAGTAGTATAGGAACTGAATACACCGGGGAGCTGTTTTTT
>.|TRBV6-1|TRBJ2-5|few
CASSEYPGMKETQYF
TGTGCCAGCAGTGAATATCCAGGGATGAAAGAGACCCAGTACTTC
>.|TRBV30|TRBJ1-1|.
CAWSVYGIPTEAFF
TGTGCCTGGAGTGTATATGGGATCCCCACTGAAGCTTTCTTT
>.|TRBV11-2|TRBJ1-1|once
CASRSAGTEAFF
TGTGCCAGCAGATCTGCGGGGACTGAAGCTTTCTTT
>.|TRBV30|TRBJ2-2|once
CAWSGQNTGELFF
TGTGCCTGGAGTGGACAGAACACCGGGGAGCTGTTTTTT
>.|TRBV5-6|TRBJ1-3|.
CASSPSGNTIYF
TGTGCCAGCAGCCCGTCAGGAAACACCATATATTTT
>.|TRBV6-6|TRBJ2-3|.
CASGRSDTQYF
TGTGCCAGCGGTAGATCAGATACGCAGTATTTT
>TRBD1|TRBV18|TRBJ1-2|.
CASSPGQGAAYGYTF
TGTGCCAGCTCACCGGGACAGGGGGCGGCCTATGGCTACACCTTC
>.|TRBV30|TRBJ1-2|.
CACRDTNYGYTF
TGTGCCTGCAGGGACACTAACTATGGCTACACCTTC
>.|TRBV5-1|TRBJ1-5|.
CASSLAPSNQPQHF
TGCGCCAGCAGCTTGGCCCCCAGCAATCAGCCCCAGCATTTT
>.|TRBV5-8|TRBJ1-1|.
CASSLVQSEAFF
TGTGCCAGCAGCTTGGTACAGAGTGAGGCTTTCTTT
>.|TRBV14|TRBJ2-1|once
CASSQEAGGNEQFF
TGTGCCAGCAGCCAAGAAGCCGGGGGCAATGAGCAGTTCTTC